The 23 T cell receptor beta chains in this list originate from one sample, sequenced in a study of blood T cell repertoires in COVID-19. The method was immunoSEQ multiplex PCR; TCRdb's version includes in-frame clones alone and lacks a portion of them. The repertoire holds approximately 670,000 clones, with 85% to 90% as singletons. The sequenced sample consisted of peripheral blood. The receptors were gathered from a woman between 18 and 29 years old with acute or convalescent COVID-19.

The rearrangement joins TRBV12-3 or TRBV12-4 to TRBJ2-7, with D tentatively TRBD1 (6 bases). Trimming removed 7 bases at V and 2 bases at J, with 12 bases between. The CDR3 spans 13 residues. The CDR3 DNA sequence: TGTGCCAGCACCCCGACAGGAACCTACGAGCAGTACTTC. It specifies CASTPTGTYEQYF.

The chain recombines TRBV2 with TRBJ1-6; possible D gene TRBD1, 5 bases. V lost 2 bases to trimming and J lost 7 bases, with 9 bases between them. The CDR3 consists of 14 residues. In germline, CDR1 is SNHLY, CDR2 FYNNEI. CDR3 bases: TGTGCCAGCAGTGAAAGGGGAGGGAATTCACCCCTCCACTTT. It is translated as CASSERGGNSPLHF.

The chain uses TRBV28 and TRBJ2-1; TRBD1 aligns across 7 bases. The CDR3 sequence is 14 residues long. The germline V gene has CDR1 MDHEN and CDR2 SYDVKM. Unmatched junction bases numbered 7, after V lost 7 bases and J lost 4 bases. The CDR3: CASTEGAEYNEQFF. The CDR3 DNA is TGTGCCAGCACAGAGGGGGCGGAGTACAATGAGCAGTTCTTC.

The chain joins TRBV19 to TRBJ2-5; 10 bases match TRBD2. CDR1 and CDR2 (germline): LNHDA, SQIVND (reference sequence). This CDR3 is built from 14 residues. V was clipped by 7 bases and J by 5 bases; unmatched bases: 7. CDR3 sequence: CASTERGGLETQYF. The CDR3 DNA follows: TGTGCCAGTACGGAGCGGGGGGGATTGGAGACCCAGTACTTC.

The sample holds one count of this clone. The chain links TRBV6-5 to TRBJ2-7, with D tentatively TRBD1 (6 bases). Germline CDR1 is MNHEY and CDR2 is SVGAGI. The CDR3 runs to 15 residues. Trimming stripped 6 bases from V and 0 bases from J, with 15 bases between. CDR3 residues: CASRLGVGASYEQYF. For the CDR3, the DNA is TGTGCCAGCAGACTAGGGGTGGGGGCCTCCTACGAGCAGTACTTC.

The rearrangement joins TRBV6-5 to TRBJ1-2; TRBD1 aligns across 7 bases. This CDR3 is built from 14 residues. Unmatched junction bases numbered 6, after V lost 0 bases and J lost 8 bases. The germline CDR1 and CDR2 sequences are MNHEY and SVGAGI. CDR3 bases: TGTGCCAGCAGTTACTCTCGAGGGGGCGGCGGCTACACCTTC. Translating gives CASSYSRGGGGYTF.

The gene calls are TRBV2 and TRBJ1-1; 7 bases are a match to TRBD1. V trimming: 5 bases; J trimming: 1 base; junction bases outside the gene matches: 4. Per germline, CDR1 SNHLY and CDR2 FYNNEI. This CDR3 comprises 14 residues. The CDR3 DNA reads as TGTGCCAGCAGTTCCGGGACAGCGAACACTGAAGCTTTCTTT. Translated, it gives CASSSGTANTEAFF.

This rearrangement joins TRBV3-1 (or the pseudogene TRBV3-2) to TRBJ2-1; 9 bases align to TRBD2. The V gene end was trimmed by 1 base and the J gene end by 5 bases; junction bases not matched to a gene: 6. The germline CDR1 and CDR2 sequences are LGHDT and YNNKEL (reference sequence). The CDR3 has 16 amino acids. The CDR3 reads CASSQVGSGGNNEQFF. The CDR3 region has the DNA TGTGCCAGCAGCCAAGTAGGCAGCGGGGGGAACAATGAGCAGTTCTTC.

To note about this clone: Other DNA sequences from this sample encode an identical CDR3 as well. The V and J genes are TRBV6-4 and TRBJ1-2; a weak D match, TRBD1 (5 bases). V shed 2 bases and J shed 5 bases, with 6 bases lying between them. CDR3 length: 12 residues. The germline V gene encodes CDR1 MRHNA and CDR2 SNTAGT. CDR3: CASSDGGYGYTF. The CDR3 DNA follows: TGTGCCAGCAGTGACGGGGGGTATGGCTACACCTTC.

V and J are TRBV5-1 and TRBJ2-1, with D unresolved. The length of the CDR3 is 14 residues. Germline assignment: CDR1 SGHRS and CDR2 YFSETQ. The ends were cut back, 2 bases at V and 6 bases at J, with 12 bases in the middle. CDR3 region: CASSLQPSPNEQFF. CDR3 sequence (DNA): TGCGCCAGCAGCTTACAACCGTCCCCCAATGAGCAGTTCTTC.

The chain combines TRBV7-7 with TRBJ2-5; 9 bases match TRBD1. The CDR3 runs 13 residues. Germline CDR1 and CDR2: SSHAT and FNYEAQ (reference sequence). The ends lost 4 bases at V and 5 bases at J; junction bases unmatched: 2. Written as DNA, the CDR3 is TGTGCCAGCAGCTCGGACAGGGGTGAGACCCAGTACTTC. Translated: CASSSDRGETQYF.

This clone appeared a few times. The genes are TRBV21-1 and TRBJ1-3. TRBV21-1 counts as a pseudogene. The CDR3 sequence is 17 residues long. The CDR3 DNA reads TGTGCCAGCAGCAGAGCCGTCGCGGGACGGTTTAGAAACACCATATATTTT. Translated, it gives CASSRAVAGRFRNTIYF.

The chain carries TRBV5-1 and TRBJ2-3; possible D gene TRBD1, 6 bases. The CDR3 is 16 residues long. Trimming took off 4 bases at V and 3 bases at J, with 18 bases between the two ends. The germline V gene has CDR1 SGHRS and CDR2 YFSETQ. The CDR3 reads CASSAPQGYATDTQYF. The CDR3 DNA sequence: TGCGCCAGCAGCGCCCCCCAGGGGTATGCTACAGATACGCAGTATTTT.

V is TRBV6-2 or TRBV6-3 and J is TRBJ1-6, with D hard to call. The germline gives CDR1 MNHEY, CDR2 SVGEGT. This CDR3 comprises 15 residues. V was cut by 5 bases and J by 6 bases, with 14 bases left in between. The CDR3 nucleotides are TGTGCCAGCAGTGGCTTGGGAGTGGGTAATTCACCCCTCCACTTT. It yields the protein CASSGLGVGNSPLHF.

V and J are TRBV5-5 and TRBJ1-3; no clear D gene. Trimming left V 3 bases short and J 4 bases short, with 14 bases between. The CDR3 has 15 residues. The germline CDR1 and CDR2 sequences are SGHKS and YYEKEE (reference sequence). This CDR3 reads CASSSGEAGGNTIYF. DNA of the CDR3: TGTGCCAGCAGCTCCGGGGAGGCCGGGGGAAACACCATATATTTT.

For this clone: The sample contains more than one DNA sequence encoding this CDR3. The chain has TRBV9 and TRBJ2-3, with 12 bases that match TRBD1. Germline V gene lookup returns CDR1 SGDLS and CDR2 YYNGEE. V was clipped by 4 bases and J by 7 bases; unmatched bases: 4. CDR3 size: 14 residues. CDR3 DNA: TGTGCCAGCAGCTTGGGACAGGGGGCGAATACGCAGTATTTT. It codes for CASSLGQGANTQYF.

This sequence joins TRBV5-4 and TRBJ2-7, with TRBD1 matching 8 bases. V gave up 5 bases and J gave up 2 bases; unmatched junction bases: 9. CDR1 and CDR2 from the germline V gene are SGHNT and YYREEE (reference sequence). The CDR3 is 15 residues long. CDR3 in DNA: TGTGCCAGCAGTCCCGGGACAGGCCCCACCTACGAGCAGTACTTC. Translating gives CASSPGTGPTYEQYF.

The genes are TRBV5-1 and TRBJ2-2; 8 bases map to TRBD1. Germline CDR1 SGHRS, CDR2 YFSETQ. The junction had 13 bases not matched to a gene; V was cut back by 4 bases and J by 5 bases. The CDR3 contains 17 residues. The DNA of the CDR3 is TGCGCCAGCAGCCTTCAGGGGGCGGAAGGTGAAACCGGGGAGCTGTTTTTT. As protein: CASSLQGAEGETGELFF.

The rearrangement uses TRBV7-2 and TRBJ2-1; 9 bases line up with TRBD2. Germline V lookup: CDR1 SGHTA, CDR2 FQGNSA. The CDR3 extends over 16 amino acids. Trimming took 1 base from V and 8 from J; bases not matched to a gene: 9. DNA of the CDR3: TGTGCCAGCAGCTTAGTGGGGACTAGCTTTATCGATGAGCAGTTCTTC. This codes for CASSLVGTSFIDEQFF.

The V and J genes are TRBV9 and TRBJ2-2, with 7 bases lining up with TRBD1. The CDR3 loop spans 14 amino acids. J gave up 7 bases and V 4 bases, and 7 bases lay outside the gene matches. Germline V gives CDR1 SGDLS, CDR2 YYNGEE. The CDR3 DNA is TGTGCCAGCAGCTCTCGACAGGGCAACGGGGAGCTGTTTTTT. Translating it yields CASSSRQGNGELFF.

The gene calls are TRBV19 and TRBJ1-2, with TRBD1 as a possible D gene (5 bases). V gave up 5 bases and J gave up 4 bases, with 11 bases separating them. The germline gives CDR1 LNHDA, CDR2 SQIVND (reference sequence). The CDR3 sequence is 13 residues long. The CDR3 nucleotides are TGTGCCAGTAGTCAGGGCCAACCCTATGGCTACACCTTC. It translates to CASSQGQPYGYTF.

The J gene is TRBJ1-5, the V gene TRBV4-2; D gene uncertain. This CDR3 is built from 14 residues. Trimming pared 5 bases from V and 3 bases from J, leaving 11 bases between. The germline CDR1 and CDR2 sequences are LGHNA and YNFKEQ. CDR3 loop: CASSSPGSNQPQHF. The CDR3 coding sequence is TGTGCCAGCAGCTCTCCGGGGTCCAATCAGCCCCAGCATTTT.

The J gene is TRBJ1-2, the V gene TRBV29-1; tentative D call: TRBD1 (6 bases). CDR1 and CDR2 (germline): SQVTM, ANQGSEA. The CDR3 loop spans 14 amino acids. Trimming took off 0 bases at V and 6 bases at J, with 14 bases between the two ends. CDR3 amino acids: CSVEDGGPPHGYTF. CDR3 sequence (DNA): TGCAGCGTTGAAGATGGGGGCCCGCCCCATGGCTACACCTTC.